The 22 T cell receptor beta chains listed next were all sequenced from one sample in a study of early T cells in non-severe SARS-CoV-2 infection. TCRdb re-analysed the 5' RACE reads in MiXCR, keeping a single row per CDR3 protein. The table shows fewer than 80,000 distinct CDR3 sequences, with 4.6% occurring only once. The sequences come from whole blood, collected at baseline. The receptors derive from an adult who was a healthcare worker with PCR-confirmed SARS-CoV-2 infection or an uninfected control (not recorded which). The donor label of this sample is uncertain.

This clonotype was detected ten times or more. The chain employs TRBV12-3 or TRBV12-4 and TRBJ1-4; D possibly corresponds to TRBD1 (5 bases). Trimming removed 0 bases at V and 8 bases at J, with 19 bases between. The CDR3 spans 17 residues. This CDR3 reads CASSLAGTSVDYEKLFF. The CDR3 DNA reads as TGTGCCAGCAGTTTAGCCGGGACGTCCGTTGATTACGAAAAACTGTTTTTT.

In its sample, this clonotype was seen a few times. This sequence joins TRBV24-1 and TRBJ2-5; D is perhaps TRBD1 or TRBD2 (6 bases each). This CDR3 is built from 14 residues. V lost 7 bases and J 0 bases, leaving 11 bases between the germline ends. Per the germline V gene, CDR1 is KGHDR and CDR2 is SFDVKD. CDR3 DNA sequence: TGTGCCACCAGGGACAGCGGGTACCAAGAGACCCAGTACTTC. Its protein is CATRDSGYQETQYF.

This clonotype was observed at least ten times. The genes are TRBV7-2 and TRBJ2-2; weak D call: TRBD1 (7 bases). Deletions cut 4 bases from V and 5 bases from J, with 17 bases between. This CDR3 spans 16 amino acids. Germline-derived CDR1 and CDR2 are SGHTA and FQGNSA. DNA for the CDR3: TGTGCCAGCAGCTCAGAGGCGGGACAGAGGACCGGGGAGCTGTTTTTT. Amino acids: CASSSEAGQRTGELFF.

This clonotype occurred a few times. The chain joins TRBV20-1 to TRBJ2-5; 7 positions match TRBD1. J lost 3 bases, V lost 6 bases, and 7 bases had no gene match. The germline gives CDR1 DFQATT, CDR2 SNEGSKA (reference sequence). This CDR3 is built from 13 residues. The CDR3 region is CSAIGGGEETQYF. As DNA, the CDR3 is TGCAGTGCCATAGGGGGCGGAGAAGAGACCCAGTACTTC.

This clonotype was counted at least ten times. The CDR3, as DNA: TGTGCCAGCACCACCGACAGGGGTTCACCCCTCCACTTT. This sequence encodes CASTTDRGSPLHF. The chain has TRBV6-1 and TRBJ1-6, with 8 nucleotides matching TRBD1. This CDR3 has 13 amino acids. Per the germline V gene, CDR1 is MNHNS and CDR2 is SASEGT. The junction had 5 bases not matched to a gene; V was cut back by 7 bases and J by 9 bases.

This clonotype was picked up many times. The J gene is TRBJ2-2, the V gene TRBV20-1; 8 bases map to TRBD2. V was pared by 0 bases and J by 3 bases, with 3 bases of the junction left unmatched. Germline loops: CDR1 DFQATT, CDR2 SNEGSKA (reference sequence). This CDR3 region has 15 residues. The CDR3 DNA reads TGCAGTGCTAGAGATAAGCGGGGGCACACCGGGGAGCTGTTTTTT. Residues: CSARDKRGHTGELFF.

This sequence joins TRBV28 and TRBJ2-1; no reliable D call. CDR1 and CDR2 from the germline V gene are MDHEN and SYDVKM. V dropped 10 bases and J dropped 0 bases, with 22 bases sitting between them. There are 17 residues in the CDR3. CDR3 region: CAITSAGHPSSYNEQFF. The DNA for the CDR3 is TGTGCCATAACTTCCGCAGGTCATCCTAGCTCCTACAATGAGCAGTTCTTC.

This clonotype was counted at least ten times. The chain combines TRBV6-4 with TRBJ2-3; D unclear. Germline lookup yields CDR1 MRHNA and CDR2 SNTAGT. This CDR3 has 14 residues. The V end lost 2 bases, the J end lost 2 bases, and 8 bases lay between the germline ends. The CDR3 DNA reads TGTGCCAGCAGTGACGGAGAGGACACAGATACGCAGTATTTT. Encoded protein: CASSDGEDTDTQYF.

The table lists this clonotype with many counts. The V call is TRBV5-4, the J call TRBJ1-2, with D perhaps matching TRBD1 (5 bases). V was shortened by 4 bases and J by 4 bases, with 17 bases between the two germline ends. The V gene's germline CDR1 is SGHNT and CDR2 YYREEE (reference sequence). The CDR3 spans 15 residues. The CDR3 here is CASSPRVGASYGYTF. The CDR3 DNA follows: TGTGCCAGCAGCCCCCGAGTAGGGGCGAGCTATGGCTACACCTTC.

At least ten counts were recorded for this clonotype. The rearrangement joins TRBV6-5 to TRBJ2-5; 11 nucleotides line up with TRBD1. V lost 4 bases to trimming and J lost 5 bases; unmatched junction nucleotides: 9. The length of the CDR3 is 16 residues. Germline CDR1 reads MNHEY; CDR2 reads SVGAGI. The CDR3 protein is CASSFLGQGASETQYF. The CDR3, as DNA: TGTGCCAGCAGTTTTCTCGGACAGGGGGCAAGTGAGACCCAGTACTTC.

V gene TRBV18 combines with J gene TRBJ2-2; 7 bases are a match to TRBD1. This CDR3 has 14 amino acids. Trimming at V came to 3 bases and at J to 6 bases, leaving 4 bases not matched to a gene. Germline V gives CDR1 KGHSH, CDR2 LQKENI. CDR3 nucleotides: TGTGCCAGCTCACCGACAGGGTGGTCCGGGGAGCTGTTTTTT. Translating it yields CASSPTGWSGELFF. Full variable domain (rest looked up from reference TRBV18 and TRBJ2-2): NAGVMQNPRHLVRRRGQEARLRCSPMKGHSHVYWYRQLPEEGLKFMVYLQKENIIDESGMPKERFSAEFPKEGPSILRIQQVVRGDSAAYFCASSPTGWSGELFFGEGSRLTVL.

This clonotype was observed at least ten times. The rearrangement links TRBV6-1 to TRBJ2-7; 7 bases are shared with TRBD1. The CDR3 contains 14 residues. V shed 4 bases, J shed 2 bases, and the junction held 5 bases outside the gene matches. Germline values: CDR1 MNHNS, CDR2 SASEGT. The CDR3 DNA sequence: TGTGCCAGCAGTGGACAGGGACCCCCCTACGAGCAGTACTTC. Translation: CASSGQGPPYEQYF.

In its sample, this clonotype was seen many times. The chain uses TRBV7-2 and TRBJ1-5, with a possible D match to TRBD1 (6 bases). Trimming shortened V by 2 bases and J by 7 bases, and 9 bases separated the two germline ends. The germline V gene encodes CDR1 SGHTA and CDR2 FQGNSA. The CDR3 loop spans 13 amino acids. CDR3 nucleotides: TGTGCCAGCAGCTTAACAGGGAGGCAGCCCCAGCATTTT. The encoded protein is CASSLTGRQPQHF.

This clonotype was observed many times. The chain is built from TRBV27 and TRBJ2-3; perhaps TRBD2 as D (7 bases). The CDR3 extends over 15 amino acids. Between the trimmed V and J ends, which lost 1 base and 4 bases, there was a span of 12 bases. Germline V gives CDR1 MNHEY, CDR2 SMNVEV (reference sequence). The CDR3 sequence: CASSLWGGAPDTQYF. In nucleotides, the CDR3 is TGTGCCAGCAGTTTATGGGGGGGGGCCCCAGATACGCAGTATTTT.

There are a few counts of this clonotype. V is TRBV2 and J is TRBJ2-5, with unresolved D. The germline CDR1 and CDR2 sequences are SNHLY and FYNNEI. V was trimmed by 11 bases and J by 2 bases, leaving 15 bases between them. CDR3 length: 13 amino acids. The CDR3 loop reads CASSSWQQETQYF. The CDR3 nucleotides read TGTGCCTCCTCGAGTTGGCAGCAAGAGACCCAGTACTTC.

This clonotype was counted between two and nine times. CDR3 sequence reads: CASSLTGGAPNEQFF. The DNA for the CDR3 is TGTGCCAGCAGCTTAACAGGGGGCGCCCCGAATGAGCAGTTCTTC. The rearrangement links TRBV7-6 to TRBJ2-1, with 9 bases identical to TRBD1. CDR3 length equals 15 residues. The germline V gene has CDR1 SGHVS and CDR2 FNYEAQ. V dropped 2 bases and J dropped 7; count of bases not matched to a gene: 6.

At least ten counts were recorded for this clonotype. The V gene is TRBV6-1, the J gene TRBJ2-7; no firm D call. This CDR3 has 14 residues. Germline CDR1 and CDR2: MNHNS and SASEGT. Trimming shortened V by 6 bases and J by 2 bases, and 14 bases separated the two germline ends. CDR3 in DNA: TGTGCCAGCAGCGCGTTGGGTGAAACCTACGAGCAGTACTTC. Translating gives CASSALGETYEQYF.

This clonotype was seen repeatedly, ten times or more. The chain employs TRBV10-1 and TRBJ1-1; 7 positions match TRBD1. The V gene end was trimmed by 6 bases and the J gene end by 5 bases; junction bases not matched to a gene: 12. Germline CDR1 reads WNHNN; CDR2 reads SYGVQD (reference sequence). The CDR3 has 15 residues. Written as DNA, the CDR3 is TGCGCCAGCAGCCCCCTGTTCACAGGGGTAACTGAAGCTTTCTTT. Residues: CASSPLFTGVTEAFF.

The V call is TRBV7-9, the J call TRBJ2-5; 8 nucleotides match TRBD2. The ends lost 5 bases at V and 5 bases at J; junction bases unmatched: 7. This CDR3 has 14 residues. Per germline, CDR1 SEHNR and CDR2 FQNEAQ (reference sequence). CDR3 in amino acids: CASSNSGEIETQYF. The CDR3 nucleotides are TGTGCCAGCAGCAATAGCGGGGAAATCGAGACCCAGTACTTC.

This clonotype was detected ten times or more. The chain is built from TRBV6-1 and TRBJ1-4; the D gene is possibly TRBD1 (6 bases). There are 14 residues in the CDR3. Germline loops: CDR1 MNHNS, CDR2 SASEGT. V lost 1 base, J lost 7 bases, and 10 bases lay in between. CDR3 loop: CASSEDRVGEKLFF. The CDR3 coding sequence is TGTGCCAGCAGTGAAGACAGGGTTGGTGAAAAACTGTTTTTT.

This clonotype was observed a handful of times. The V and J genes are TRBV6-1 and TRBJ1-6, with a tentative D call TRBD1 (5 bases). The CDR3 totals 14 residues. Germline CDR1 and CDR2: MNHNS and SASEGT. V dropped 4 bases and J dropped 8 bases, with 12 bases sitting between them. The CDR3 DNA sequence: TGTGCCAGCAGTGTAGGGGCGCGGGATTCACCCCTCCACTTT. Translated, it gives CASSVGARDSPLHF.

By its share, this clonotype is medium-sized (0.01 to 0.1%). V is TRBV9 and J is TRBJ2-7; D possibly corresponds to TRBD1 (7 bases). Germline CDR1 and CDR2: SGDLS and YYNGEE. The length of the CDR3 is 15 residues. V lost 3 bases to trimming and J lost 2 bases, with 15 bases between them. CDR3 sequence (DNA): TGTGCCAGCAGCGCGCGGGACAGCGAAACCTACGAGCAGTACTTC. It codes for CASSARDSETYEQYF.